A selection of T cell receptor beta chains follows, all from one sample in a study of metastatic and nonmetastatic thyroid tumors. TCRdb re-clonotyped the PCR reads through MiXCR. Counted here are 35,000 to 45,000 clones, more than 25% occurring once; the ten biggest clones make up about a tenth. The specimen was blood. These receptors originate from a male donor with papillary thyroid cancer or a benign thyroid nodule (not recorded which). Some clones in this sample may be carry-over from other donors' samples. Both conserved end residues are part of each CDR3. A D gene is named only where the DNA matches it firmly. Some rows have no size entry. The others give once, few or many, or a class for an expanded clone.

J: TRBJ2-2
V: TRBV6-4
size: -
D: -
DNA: TGTGCCAGCAGTGAAACGGGGTCCGACACCGGGGAGCTGTTTTTT
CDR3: CASSETGSDTGELFF

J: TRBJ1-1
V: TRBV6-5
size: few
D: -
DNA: TGTGCCAGCAGTTACTTGGGGGCCGGAGATGTACAAGCTTTCTTT
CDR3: CASSYLGAGDVQAFF

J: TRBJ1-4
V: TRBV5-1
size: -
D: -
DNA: TGCGCCAGCAGCTCGTGGGGGGGTCAATATGAAAAACTGTTTTTT
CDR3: CASSSWGGQYEKLFF

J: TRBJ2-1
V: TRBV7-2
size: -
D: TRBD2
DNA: TGTGCCAGCAGCTTACGGCTAGCGGGCTACAATGAGCAGTTCTTC
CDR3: CASSLRLAGYNEQFF

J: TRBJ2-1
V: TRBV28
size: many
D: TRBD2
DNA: TGTGCCAGCAGTCCCGGGACAGGGGGACTAGCGGGGGGGGCCTACAATGAGCAGTTCTTC
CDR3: CASSPGTGGLAGGAYNEQFF

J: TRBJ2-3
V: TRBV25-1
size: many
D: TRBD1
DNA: TGTGCCAGCAGTGAATACCGACAGGGTAGCACAGATACGCAGTATTTT
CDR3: CASSEYRQGSTDTQYF

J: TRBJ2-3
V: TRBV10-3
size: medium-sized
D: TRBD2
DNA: TGTGCCATCGGGACCGGGACTAGAGGGGGAGATACGCAGTATTTT
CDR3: CAIGTGTRGGDTQYF

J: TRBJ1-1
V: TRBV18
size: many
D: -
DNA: TGTGCCAGCTCACCCCAGCAGATGAACACTGAAGCTTTCTTT
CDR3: CASSPQQMNTEAFF

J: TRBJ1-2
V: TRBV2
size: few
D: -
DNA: TGTGCCAGCAGGATTCAGGGGTTTTCTGGCTACACCTTC
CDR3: CASRIQGFSGYTF

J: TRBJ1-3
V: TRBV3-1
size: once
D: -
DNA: TGTGCCAGCAGCCAAGGGTCCCCGAACACCATATATTTT
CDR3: CASSQGSPNTIYF

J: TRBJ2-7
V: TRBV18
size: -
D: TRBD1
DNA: TGTGCCAGCTCACCATCGTTACCCCGGGCCTCCCAGGGGGACGAGCAGTACTTC
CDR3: CASSPSLPRASQGDEQYF

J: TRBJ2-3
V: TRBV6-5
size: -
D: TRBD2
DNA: TGTGCCAGCAGTTACCCGTCGTCGGGGCGGGAGAGCACAGATACGCAGTATTTT
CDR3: CASSYPSSGRESTDTQYF

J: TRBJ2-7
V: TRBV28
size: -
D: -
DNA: TGTGCCATTGCCGAGGGGCCTCCTTCCTACGAGCAGTACTTC
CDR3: CAIAEGPPSYEQYF

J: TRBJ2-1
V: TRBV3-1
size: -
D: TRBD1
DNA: TGTGCCAGCAGTCCGGGACAGGGATACAATGAGCAGTTCTTC
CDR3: CASSPGQGYNEQFF

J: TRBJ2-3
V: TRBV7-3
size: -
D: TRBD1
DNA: TGTGCCAGCAGCTTGCCGGGACAGGGGAAGACAGATACGCAGTATTTT
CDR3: CASSLPGQGKTDTQYF

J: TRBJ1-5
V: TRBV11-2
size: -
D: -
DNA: TGTGCCAGCAGCTTAGGGGGTAGCCAGCCCCAGCATTTT
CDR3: CASSLGGSQPQHF

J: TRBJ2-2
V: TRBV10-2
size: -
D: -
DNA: TGCGCCAGCAGCCCAGGAGACACCGGGGAGCTGTTTTTT
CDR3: CASSPGDTGELFF

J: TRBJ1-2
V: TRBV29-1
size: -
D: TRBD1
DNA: TGCAGCGTTGAACCACAGGGGTTTAACTATGGCTACACCTTC
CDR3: CSVEPQGFNYGYTF

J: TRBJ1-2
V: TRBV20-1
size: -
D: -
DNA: TGCAGTGCTAGACATCCGGAATTCTATGGCTACACCTTC
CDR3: CSARHPEFYGYTF

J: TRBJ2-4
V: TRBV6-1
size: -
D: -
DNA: TGTGCCAGCAGGCCCGGGACACCGGACAAAAACATTCAGTACTTC
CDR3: CASRPGTPDKNIQYF

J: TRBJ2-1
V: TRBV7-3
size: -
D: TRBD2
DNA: TGTGCCAGCAGCCGTCTAGCGGGGGATATTAATGAGCAGTTCTTC
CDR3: CASSRLAGDINEQFF

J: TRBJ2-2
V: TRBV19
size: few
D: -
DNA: TGTGCCAGTAGTAGGGCAAACACCGGGGAGCTGTTTTTT
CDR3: CASSRANTGELFF

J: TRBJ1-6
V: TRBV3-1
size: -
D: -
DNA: TGTGCCAGCAGCCAAGCAGTAGGGGGTAATTCACCCCTCCACTTT
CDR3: CASSQAVGGNSPLHF

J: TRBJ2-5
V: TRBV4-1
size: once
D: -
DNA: TGCGCCAGCAGCCTGTTGGATAGCGGTCAAGAGACCCAGTACTTC
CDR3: CASSLLDSGQETQYF

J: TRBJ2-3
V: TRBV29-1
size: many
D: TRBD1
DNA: TGCAGCGACCGGGACAGGGTCATAGATACGCAGTATTTT
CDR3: CSDRDRVIDTQYF

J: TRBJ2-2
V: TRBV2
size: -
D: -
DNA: TGTGCCAGCAGTGCGTCTCACACCGGGGAGCTGTTTTTT
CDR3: CASSASHTGELFF

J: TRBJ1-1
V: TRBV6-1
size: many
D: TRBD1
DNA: TGTGCCAGCAGGACAGGGAGCAACACTGAAGCTTTCTTT
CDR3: CASRTGSNTEAFF

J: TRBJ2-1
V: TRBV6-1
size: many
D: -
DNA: TGTGCCAGCAGGGGCTACGGGAGTGAGCAGTTCTTC
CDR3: CASRGYGSEQFF

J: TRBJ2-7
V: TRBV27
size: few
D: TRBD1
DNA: TGTGCCAGCAGTCTTCATCCGACAGGGGGCGACGAGCAGTACTTC
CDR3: CASSLHPTGGDEQYF

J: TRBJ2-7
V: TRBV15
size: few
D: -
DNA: TGTGCCACCAGCAGAGACAAGCCCTACGAGCAGTACTTC
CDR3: CATSRDKPYEQYF

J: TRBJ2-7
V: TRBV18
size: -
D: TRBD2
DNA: TGTGTCAGCTCACCGGGAAGCGGGAGGACCTACGAGCAGTACTTC
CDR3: CVSSPGSGRTYEQYF

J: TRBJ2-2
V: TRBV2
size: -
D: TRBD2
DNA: TGTGCCAGCAGGATCTGGGCGGGAGGGCCCAGCGGGGAGCTGTTTTTT
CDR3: CASRIWAGGPSGELFF

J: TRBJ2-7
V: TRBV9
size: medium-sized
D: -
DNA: TGTGCCAGCAGCGCCCCAGCTTCGGAGGCCAAAGAACCCTACGAGCAGTACTTC
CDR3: CASSAPASEAKEPYEQYF

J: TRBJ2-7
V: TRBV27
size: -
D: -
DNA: TGTGCCAGCAGTTTATTTGGGTGGGCATCGACCTACGAGCAGTACTTC
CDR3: CASSLFGWASTYEQYF

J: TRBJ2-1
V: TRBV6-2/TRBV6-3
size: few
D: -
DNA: TGTGCCAGCAGTTCGCCCGACGGGACCTACAATGAGCAGTTCTTC
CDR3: CASSSPDGTYNEQFF

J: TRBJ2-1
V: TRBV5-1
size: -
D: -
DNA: TGCGCCAGCAGCTTGGCAGATAGCTCCTACAATGAGCAGTTCTTC
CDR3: CASSLADSSYNEQFF

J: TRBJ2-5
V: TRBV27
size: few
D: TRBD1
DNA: TGTGCCAGCAGGGAACTGAGGACAGGGGCGGAGACCCAGTACTTC
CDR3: CASRELRTGAETQYF

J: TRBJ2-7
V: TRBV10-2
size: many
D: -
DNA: TGCGCCAGCAGTGAGGGGTCTCGGTACGAGCAGTACTTC
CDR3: CASSEGSRYEQYF

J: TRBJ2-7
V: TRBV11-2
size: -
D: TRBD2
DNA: TGTGCCAGCGCCGACCCCGCGGGAGTCTACGAGCAGTACTTC
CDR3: CASADPAGVYEQYF

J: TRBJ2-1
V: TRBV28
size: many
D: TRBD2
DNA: TGTGCCAGCAGTTTTCCCGAAGCGGGAGCTGAGCAGTTCTTC
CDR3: CASSFPEAGAEQFF

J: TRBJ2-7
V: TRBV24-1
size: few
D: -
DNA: TGTGCCACCAGTGATTTAGAAGAGCAGTACTTC
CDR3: CATSDLEEQYF

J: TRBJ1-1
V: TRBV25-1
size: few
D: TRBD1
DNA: TGTGCCAGCAGTGGCTTGACAGGGCGAGACACTGAAGCTTTCTTT
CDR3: CASSGLTGRDTEAFF

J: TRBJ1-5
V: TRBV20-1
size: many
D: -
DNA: TGCAGTGCTAGACCCACCGCGGGGGGGCAGCCCCAGCATTTT
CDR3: CSARPTAGGQPQHF

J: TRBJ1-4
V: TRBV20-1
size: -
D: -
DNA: TGCAGTACCCAAAAGCCCACAGGGACAACTAATGAAAAACTGTTTTTT
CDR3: CSTQKPTGTTNEKLFF

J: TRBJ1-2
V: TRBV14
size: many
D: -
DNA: TGTGCCAGCAGCCAGGGTTTTGGCTACACCTTC
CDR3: CASSQGFGYTF

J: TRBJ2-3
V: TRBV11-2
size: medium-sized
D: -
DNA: TGTGCCAGCAGCTTAGGGGCGGGAAGTAGTGATACGCAGTATTTT
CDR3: CASSLGAGSSDTQYF

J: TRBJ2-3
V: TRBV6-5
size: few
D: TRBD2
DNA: TGTGCCAGCAGTTATAGCGGGACGTTTGGTCGAAATACGCAGTATTTT
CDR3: CASSYSGTFGRNTQYF

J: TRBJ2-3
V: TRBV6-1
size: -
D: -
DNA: TGTGCCGGTGGTTCGCATGCGGTCACGCAGTATTTT
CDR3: CAGGSHAVTQYF

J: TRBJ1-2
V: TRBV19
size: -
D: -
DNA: TGTGCCAGTAGTACCCTGGCAGTCTATGGCTACACCTTC
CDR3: CASSTLAVYGYTF

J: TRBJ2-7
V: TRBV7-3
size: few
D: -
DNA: TGTGCCAGCAGCTTAACGGCAGGACCGTACTACGAGCAGTACTTC
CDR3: CASSLTAGPYYEQYF

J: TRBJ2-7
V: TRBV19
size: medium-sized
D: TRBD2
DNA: TGTGCCAGTAGTACCGGGACTAGCGGGAATCTTAACTTC
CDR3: CASSTGTSGNLNF

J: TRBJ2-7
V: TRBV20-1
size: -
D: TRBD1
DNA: TGCAGTGCTACCGGGACAGGGGTCGAGCAGTACTTC
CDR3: CSATGTGVEQYF

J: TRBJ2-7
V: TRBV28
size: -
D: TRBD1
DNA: TGTGCCAGCAGCTGCTCGGGACAGGGAGCCTACGAGCAGTACTTC
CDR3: CASSCSGQGAYEQYF